What follows are 3 T cell receptor beta chains derived from one specimen sequenced in a study of T-cell memory formation after mild COVID-19. TCRdb analysed the 5' RACE reads with MiXCR anew, one entry per CDR3 protein. This sample has roughly 200,000 distinct CDR3 sequences, with about 20% found just once. The sample was PBMCs or a T cell subset sorted from them (not recorded which). The origin of the receptors is an adult woman who had mild COVID-19 (a few samples of this study predate the infection). Cell type and time point are not known.

This clonotype has a count of ten or more. The rearrangement links TRBV7-9 to TRBJ2-1; tentative D call: TRBD1 (6 bases). Trimming took off 5 bases at V and 8 bases at J, with 10 bases between the two ends. The length of the CDR3 is 12 residues. The germline CDR1 and CDR2 sequences are SEHNR and FQNEAQ (reference sequence). CDR3 coding DNA: TGTGCCAGCAGCCCTCAGGGGTATGAGCAGTTCTTC. It translates to CASSPQGYEQFF. The complete variable domain, with remaining parts taken from reference TRBV7-9 and TRBJ2-1, reads DTGVSQNPRHKITKRGQNVTFRCDPISEHNRLYWYRQTLGQGPEFLTYFQNEAQLEKSRLLSDRFSAERPKGSFSTLEIQRTEQGDSAMYLCASSPQGYEQFFGPGTRLTVL.

This clonotype has just a few counts. The V gene is TRBV9, the J gene TRBJ2-1; D not resolved. From germline, CDR1 is SGDLS and CDR2 YYNGEE. This CDR3 has 15 residues. The V and J ends lost 0 bases and 3 bases respectively, with 10 bases between them. The CDR3 DNA is TGTGCCAGCAGCGTAGGAGGCGGCGGCTACAATGAGCAGTTCTTC. Amino acids: CASSVGGGGYNEQFF.

The chain couples TRBV3-1 to TRBJ2-7, with 15 positions matching TRBD2. Germline loops: CDR1 LGHDT, CDR2 YNNKEL (reference sequence). The CDR3 contains 17 residues. V shed 5 bases, J shed 8 bases, and the junction held 13 bases outside the gene matches. CDR3 bases: TGTGCCAGCAGCGTCGGGACTAGCGGGAGGACCTCCCTCCAGCAGTACTTC. It encodes CASSVGTSGRTSLQQYF.